The next 23 T cell receptor beta chains were all read from a single sample in a study of blood T cell repertoires in COVID-19. The data were produced by immunoSEQ multiplex PCR, yet TCRdb's version contains in-frame clones alone and is incomplete. Among 40,000 to 50,000 clones listed, 87% were seen once. The sequenced sample was peripheral blood. The receptors derive from a human donor in a cohort sampled during active COVID-19.

V and J are TRBV24-1 and TRBJ1-5, with D tentatively TRBD1 (6 bases). The CDR3 runs 15 residues. V lost 12 bases and J lost 4, with 21 bases in between. CDR1 and CDR2 from the germline V gene are KGHDR and SFDVKD. CDR3 residues: CAPPGHPVGNQPQHF. Written as DNA, the CDR3 is TGTGCCCCTCCGGGACACCCGGTAGGAAATCAGCCCCAGCATTTT.

The chain links TRBV28 to TRBJ2-7, with TRBD1 matching 8 bases. The CDR3 is made up of 13 amino acids. CDR1 and CDR2 from the germline V gene are MDHEN and SYDVKM. V lost 7 bases to trimming and J lost 7 bases; unmatched junction nucleotides: 9. The CDR3 sequence is CASTRTGIWEQYF. The CDR3 nucleotides read TGTGCCAGCACCCGGACAGGGATCTGGGAGCAGTACTTC.

The J gene is TRBJ2-3, the V gene TRBV9; 8 bases fit TRBD2. The J segment lost 4 bases and the V segment lost 0 bases, leaving 10 bases of the junction unmatched. Germline values: CDR1 SGDLS, CDR2 YYNGEE. The length of the CDR3 is 17 residues. Here the CDR3 reads CASSVAGAGVRSDTQYF. Here the CDR3 DNA reads TGTGCCAGCAGCGTAGCGGGAGCGGGGGTAAGATCAGATACGCAGTATTTT.

V usage is TRBV13 and J usage is TRBJ2-7, with D possibly being TRBD2 (6 bases). V shed 6 bases and J shed 0 bases, with 9 bases lying between them. CDR3 length: 13 amino acids. Germline lookup yields CDR1 PRHDT and CDR2 FYEKMQ (reference sequence). The CDR3 coding sequence is TGTGCCAGCAGAGCGGGCGGCTCCTACGAGCAGTACTTC. It translates to CASRAGGSYEQYF.

The rearrangement joins TRBV27 to TRBJ2-7; 9 bases agree with TRBD1. From germline, CDR1 is MNHEY and CDR2 SMNVEV (reference sequence). The V segment lost 2 bases and the J segment 4 bases; nucleotides outside the gene matches: 6. This CDR3 contains 15 residues. The CDR3 sequence is CASSLLGQGKYEQYF. CDR3 sequence (DNA): TGTGCCAGCAGTTTACTGGGACAGGGCAAATACGAGCAGTACTTC.

The chain uses TRBV4-1 and TRBJ1-4; possibly TRBD1 for D (6 bases). Germline values: CDR1 MGHRA, CDR2 YSYEKL. The CDR3 extends over 17 amino acids. The ends were cut back, 1 base at V and 7 bases at J, with 19 bases in the middle. The CDR3 here is CASSQAVIGQIGEKLFF. As DNA, the CDR3 is TGCGCCAGCAGCCAAGCAGTTATTGGACAGATAGGTGAAAAACTGTTTTTT.

This clone turned up a few times. This chain uses TRBV5-8 with TRBJ2-7; D might be TRBD2 (6 bases). The CDR3 is made up of 15 amino acids. Trimming stripped 2 bases from V and 4 bases from J, with 16 bases between. Germline values: CDR1 SGHTS, CDR2 YDEGEE. The DNA for the CDR3 is TGTGCCAGCAGCTTTCGGGGGAATCGGACGTACGAGCAGTACTTC. Amino acids: CASSFRGNRTYEQYF.

This clone was observed once. The V call is TRBV4-1, the J call TRBJ2-7; D possibly corresponds to TRBD1 (5 bases). The CDR3 totals 16 residues. Germline CDR1 MGHRA, CDR2 YSYEKL. Trimming took off 0 bases at V and 2 bases at J, with 14 bases between the two ends. The CDR3 coding sequence is TGCGCCAGCAGCCAAGATCTCGACAGCCTTACCTACGAGCAGTACTTC. Protein: CASSQDLDSLTYEQYF.

This chain's CDR3 is CASSVGGTSYNEQFF. In DNA, the CDR3 is TGTGCCAGCAGCGTAGGGGGGACTAGCTACAATGAGCAGTTCTTC. The chain employs TRBV9 and TRBJ2-1, with 8 bases matching TRBD2. With 0 bases clipped from V and 3 bases from J, the junction kept 2 bases outside the gene matches. Germline V gene sequence: CDR1 SGDLS, CDR2 YYNGEE. The CDR3 runs 15 residues.

The chain links TRBV19 to TRBJ1-1; D uncertain. Trimming took off 3 bases at V and 5 bases at J, with 22 bases between the two ends. Germline assignment: CDR1 LNHDA and CDR2 SQIVND (reference sequence). CDR3 length: 17 amino acids. CDR3 in DNA: TGTGCCAGTAGTATCACCGTCGACAACTCCGAAAAAACTGAAGCTTTCTTT. This encodes CASSITVDNSEKTEAFF.

A remark on this clone: This sample also contains other DNA sequences that code for the same CDR3. In DNA form, the CDR3 reads TGTGCCAGCAGCTTGACAGGGATTAATCAGCCCCAGCATTTT. Amino acids: CASSLTGINQPQHF. The V and J genes are TRBV27 and TRBJ1-5; TRBD1 matches 7 bases. The J segment lost 4 bases and the V segment lost 6 bases, leaving 6 bases of the junction unmatched. The CDR3 covers 14 residues. Germline V gene lookup returns CDR1 MNHEY and CDR2 SMNVEV (reference sequence).

This sequence joins TRBV6-1 and TRBJ2-3; 9 bases match TRBD2. The CDR3 spans 18 residues. Trimming at V came to 4 bases and at J to 5 bases, leaving 16 bases not matched to a gene. The germline V gene encodes CDR1 MNHNS and CDR2 SASEGT. CDR3 DNA sequence: TGTGCCAGCAGTGCCGGGGGGTATAGCGGGAGACATGGAGATACGCAGTATTTT. Amino acid sequence: CASSAGGYSGRHGDTQYF.

CDR3 nucleotides: TGTGCCAGCAGCGTGTCCGGGACAGGGAACACTGAAGCTTTCTTT. It codes for CASSVSGTGNTEAFF. This chain uses TRBV9 with TRBJ1-1; 8 nucleotides line up with TRBD1. Unmatched junction bases numbered 4, after V lost 2 bases and J lost 1 base. From germline, CDR1 is SGDLS and CDR2 YYNGEE. The CDR3 is 15 residues long. The full variable domain, in which reference TRBV9 and TRBJ1-1 provide the parts outside the CDR3, is DSGVTQTPKHLITATGQRVTLRCSPRSGDLSVYWYQQSLDQGLQFLIQYYNGEERAKGNILERFSAQQFPDLHSELNLSSLELGDSALYFCASSVSGTGNTEAFFGQGTRLTVV.

This chain connects TRBV9 to TRBJ2-1, with 10 positions matching TRBD2. Germline CDR1 and CDR2: SGDLS and YYNGEE. J was trimmed by 4 bases and V by 0 bases; bases with no gene match: 1. This CDR3 has 15 residues. In DNA, the CDR3 is TGTGCCAGCAGCGTAGTAGCGGGGGGATACAATGAGCAGTTCTTC. It yields the protein CASSVVAGGYNEQFF.

This clone was detected only once. The chain carries TRBV2 and TRBJ2-7; 13 bases are a match to TRBD2. The trim removed 6 bases at V and 0 bases at J, leaving 8 bases unmatched. The CDR3 has 17 residues. Germline CDR1 is SNHLY and CDR2 is FYNNEI. The CDR3: CASSVLGLAGASYEQYF. CDR3 nucleotides: TGTGCCAGCAGCGTACTTGGACTAGCGGGGGCCTCCTACGAGCAGTACTTC.

This chain joins TRBV7-6 and TRBJ2-1; 8 nucleotides match TRBD1. Germline values: CDR1 SGHVS, CDR2 FNYEAQ. The junction had 5 bases not matched to a gene; V was cut back by 6 bases and J by 4 bases. The CDR3 length is 14 residues. The CDR3 is CASRPGQGYNEQFF. CDR3 DNA: TGTGCCAGCAGACCCGGACAGGGTTACAATGAGCAGTTCTTC.

V is TRBV9 and J is TRBJ2-7, with 9 positions matching TRBD1. CDR1 is SGDLS and CDR2 is YYNGEE in the germline V gene. Trimming at V came to 0 bases and at J to 5 bases, leaving 6 bases not matched to a gene. The CDR3 spans 15 residues. CDR3: CASSVVPDRGHEQYF. DNA of the CDR3: TGTGCCAGCAGCGTAGTCCCGGACAGGGGCCACGAGCAGTACTTC.

In its sample, this clone was seen once. The V gene is TRBV19, the J gene TRBJ1-4, with D hard to call. Germline CDR1 is LNHDA and CDR2 is SQIVND (reference sequence). The V end was cut by 4 bases, the J end by 5 bases, with 17 bases between. The CDR3 sequence is 16 residues long. CDR3 DNA: TGTGCCAGTAGTAGCGACGGGAACAGACGAAATGAAAAACTGTTTTTT. The encoded protein is CASSSDGNRRNEKLFF.

CDR3 sequence reads: CASSVGRGPPYNEQFF. For the CDR3, the DNA is TGTGCCAGCAGCGTAGGAAGGGGGCCGCCCTACAATGAGCAGTTCTTC. The genes are TRBV9 and TRBJ2-1; TRBD1 aligns across 7 bases. J gave up 2 bases and V 0 bases, and 5 bases lay outside the gene matches. CDR3 size: 16 residues. The germline gives CDR1 SGDLS, CDR2 YYNGEE. The full variable domain, in which reference TRBV9 and TRBJ2-1 provide the parts outside the CDR3, is DSGVTQTPKHLITATGQRVTLRCSPRSGDLSVYWYQQSLDQGLQFLIQYYNGEERAKGNILERFSAQQFPDLHSELNLSSLELGDSALYFCASSVGRGPPYNEQFFGPGTRLTVL.

The genes are TRBV6-2 or TRBV6-3 and TRBJ2-7, with a tentative D call TRBD1 (5 bases). Germline V CDR1 and CDR2: MNHEY, SVGEGT. With 2 bases removed from V and 2 bases from J, the gap between germline ends came to 7 bases. The CDR3 runs to 13 residues. Here the CDR3 reads CASSYPGTYEQYF. The DNA of the CDR3 is TGTGCCAGCAGTTACCCAGGGACCTACGAGCAGTACTTC.

This clone ranks as medium-sized. The J gene is TRBJ1-3, the V gene TRBV23-1; a possible D gene is TRBD1 (5 bases). TRBV23-1 is known as an ORF, though its function is uncertain. V gave up 2 bases and J gave up 3 bases, with 11 bases separating them. There are 15 residues in the CDR3. CDR3: CASSQIRGVGNTIYF. Written as DNA, the CDR3 is TGCGCCAGCAGTCAAATTCGGGGGGTTGGAAACACCATATATTTT.

The chain links TRBV2 to TRBJ2-7; 11 positions match TRBD2. The V segment lost 7 bases and the J segment 4 bases; nucleotides outside the gene matches: 9. The germline gives CDR1 SNHLY, CDR2 FYNNEI. The CDR3 runs to 15 residues. CDR3: CASKAGTSGAYEQYF. The CDR3 DNA reads TGTGCCAGCAAAGCAGGGACTAGCGGCGCTTACGAGCAGTACTTC.

This clone occurred a few times. The chain employs TRBV4-1 and TRBJ2-7; no firm D call. Germline values: CDR1 MGHRA, CDR2 YSYEKL. This CDR3 is built from 16 residues. V was trimmed by 1 base and J by 0 bases, leaving 13 bases between them. In DNA form, the CDR3 reads TGCGCCAGCAGCCAAGTTAGTAGCAGCTACTCCTACGAGCAGTACTTC. Amino acids: CASSQVSSSYSYEQYF.